These 11 T cell receptor beta chains originate from one sample sequenced in a study of beta chain features in type 1 diabetes. Reverse transcribing all isolated RNA meant expressed TCRB transcripts were sequenced. Assay used: immunoSEQ multiplex PCR; TCRdb lists only in-frame clones, some missing. The sample carries 300,000 to 350,000 clones, 8% recorded once. The sequenced sample consisted of central memory CD4+ T cells from blood. The receptors were gathered from a woman between 18 and 30 years old in good health.

With regard to this clone: At the DNA level, this CDR3 is encoded by other sequences in the same sample as well. The V and J genes are TRBV11-2 and TRBJ1-1; 8 bases are shared with TRBD1. Unmatched junction bases numbered 4, after V lost 2 bases and J lost 5 bases. The CDR3 has 14 residues. The germline CDR1 and CDR2 sequences are SGHAT and FQNNGV. CDR3 in DNA: TGTGCCAGCAGCTTAACAGGGGGAAGGACTGAAGCTTTCTTT. Translation gives CASSLTGGRTEAFF.

The chain joins TRBV21-1 to TRBJ1-5; TRBD1, as called in the table, went unchecked against the DNA. TRBV21-1 is described as a pseudogene. The CDR3 length is 17 residues. CDR3 loop: CASSKEVTGRVNQPQHF. The CDR3 DNA sequence: TGTGCCAGCAGCAAAGAAGTGACAGGGAGAGTGAATCAGCCCCAGCATTTT.

This clone was counted once. The chain couples TRBV29-1 to TRBJ2-5, with no clear D. Trimming removed 3 bases from V and 4 bases from J, with 9 bases in between. The germline V gene encodes CDR1 SQVTM and CDR2 ANQGSEA. This CDR3 contains 12 residues. For the CDR3, the DNA is TGCAGCGTTGATAGTGGGCGAGAGACCCAGTACTTC. Its protein product is CSVDSGRETQYF.

This clone was detected a few times. The gene calls are TRBV23-1 and TRBJ2-1, with D hard to call. TRBV23-1 counts as an open reading frame of uncertain function. The CDR3 is 16 residues long. V was clipped by 1 base and J by 4 bases, with 14 bases between them. The CDR3 DNA reads as TGCGCCAGCAGTCAATGCCAGACTCCAAGATACAATGAGCAGTTCTTC. Amino acids: CASSQCQTPRYNEQFF.

The chain couples TRBV14 to TRBJ2-1; no clear D. Germline V gene sequence: CDR1 SGHDN, CDR2 FVKESK. The CDR3 has 15 residues. The V end was cut by 1 base, the J end by 4 bases, with 11 bases between. CDR3 bases: TGTGCCAGCAGCCAAGGAGGCGACAAGTACAATGAGCAGTTCTTC. The encoded protein is CASSQGGDKYNEQFF.

On this clone itself: This may arise from a read error, as a much more abundant clone is one base away. J is TRBJ2-5 and V is TRBV5-4, with unresolved D. From germline, CDR1 is SGHNT and CDR2 YYREEE (reference sequence). This CDR3 region has 13 residues. The V and J ends lost 2 bases and 3 bases respectively, with 8 bases between them. This CDR3 is CASSLWAEETQYF. The DNA for the CDR3 is TGTGCCAGCAGCTTATGGGCAGAAGAGACCCAGTACTTC.

The J gene is TRBJ2-1, the V gene TRBV28; D gene uncertain. Germline-derived CDR1 and CDR2 are MDHEN and SYDVKM. Between the trimmed V and J ends, which lost 8 bases and 0 bases, there was a span of 8 bases. The CDR3 consists of 13 residues. This CDR3 reads CASGGSSYNEQFF. The CDR3 nucleotides are TGTGCCAGCGGCGGAAGCTCCTACAATGAGCAGTTCTTC.

The chain uses TRBV2 and TRBJ1-4; perhaps TRBD1 as D (5 bases). Germline V gene sequence: CDR1 SNHLY, CDR2 FYNNEI. CDR3 size: 16 residues. Trimming removed 7 bases from V and 3 bases from J, with 18 bases in between. The CDR3 region is CASTGRGGSPNEKLFF. CDR3 coding DNA: TGTGCCAGCACTGGCCGGGGGGGGTCACCTAATGAAAAACTGTTTTTT.

This clone has a handful of counts. The rearrangement links TRBV14 to TRBJ2-4, with a possible D match to TRBD1 (6 bases). Trimming took 4 bases from V and 5 from J, leaving 12 bases between them. Germline CDR1 is SGHDN and CDR2 is FVKESK. This CDR3 is built from 14 residues. CDR3 nucleotide sequence: TGTGCCAGCAGCCCTCTCAGGGGCGAAAACATTCAGTACTTC. It yields the protein CASSPLRGENIQYF.

This clone has only a few counts. The gene calls are TRBV7-2 and TRBJ1-2; D unresolved. This CDR3 contains 13 residues. CDR1 and CDR2 (germline): SGHTA, FQGNSA. The V and J ends lost 5 bases and 2 bases respectively, with 9 bases between them. CDR3 DNA sequence: TGTGCCAGCAGCCCCAACAGAAACTATGGCTACACCTTC. As protein: CASSPNRNYGYTF.

This clone was detected a few times. The genes are TRBV6-5 and TRBJ1-1; TRBD1 agrees at 8 bases. J was trimmed by 7 bases and V by 4 bases; bases with no gene match: 8. Germline V gene sequence: CDR1 MNHEY, CDR2 SVGAGI. The CDR3 loop spans 14 amino acids. Here the CDR3 reads CASSSQGARGEAFF. The CDR3 bases are TGTGCCAGCAGTTCTCAGGGGGCGAGGGGTGAAGCTTTCTTT.